One and the same sample provided the 26 T cell receptor beta chains below, sequenced in a study of blood T cell repertoires in COVID-19. Only in-frame clones appear in the TCRdb table, and some are missing; sequencing was by immunoSEQ multiplex PCR. The repertoire includes 150,000 to 200,000 clones, about 90% of them detected once, and under 5% sits in the top ten. The sequencing sample was made of peripheral blood. The origin of the receptors is an older woman with acute or convalescent COVID-19.

This clone was detected once. The chain joins TRBV5-1 to TRBJ1-4; 7 bases map to TRBD1. V shed 2 bases, J shed 2 bases, and the junction held 3 bases outside the gene matches. The V gene's germline CDR1 is SGHRS and CDR2 YFSETQ. This CDR3 is built from 15 residues. For the CDR3, the DNA is TGCGCCAGCAGCTTAACAGGGGAGACTAATGAAAAACTGTTTTTT. Its translation: CASSLTGETNEKLFF.

A note on this clone: The sample has other DNA sequences that encode this CDR3 too. The chain links TRBV5-1 to TRBJ1-5; 7 nucleotides line up with TRBD1. This CDR3 comprises 15 residues. V shed 0 bases, J shed 2 bases, and the junction held 2 bases outside the gene matches. Germline values: CDR1 SGHRS, CDR2 YFSETQ. The CDR3 DNA reads as TGCGCCAGCAGCTTGGAAGGGACAGGCAATCAGCCCCAGCATTTT. Its translation: CASSLEGTGNQPQHF. Based on the CDR3 plus reference TRBV5-1 and TRBJ1-5, the full variable domain is KAGVTQTPRYLIKTRGQQVTLSCSPISGHRSVSWYQQTPGQGLQFLFEYFSETQRNKGNFPGRFSGRQFSNSRSEMNVSTLELGDSALYLCASSLEGTGNQPQHFGDGTRLSIL.

The chain joins TRBV4-3 to TRBJ2-1, with TRBD2 identical over 10 bases. From germline, CDR1 is LGHNA and CDR2 YSLEER. The CDR3 length is 16 residues. The V and J ends lost 2 bases and 6 bases, in that order; junction bases with no gene match: 7. The CDR3 loop reads CASSQRSLAGANEQFF. The DNA of the CDR3 is TGCGCCAGCAGCCAAAGGAGCCTAGCGGGGGCCAATGAGCAGTTCTTC.

The chain couples TRBV29-1 to TRBJ1-1; unclear D gene. Germline lookup yields CDR1 SQVTM and CDR2 ANQGSEA. V lost 4 bases, J lost 5 bases, and 11 bases lay in between. The CDR3 loop spans 12 amino acids. CDR3 DNA: TGCAGCGTTGCCTATTTCTCGACTGAAGCTTTCTTT. Translated: CSVAYFSTEAFF.

The chain combines TRBV7-8 with TRBJ1-3; TRBD1 matches at 9 bases. Trimming cost V 5 bases and J 2 bases; bases outside gene matches: 4. CDR1 and CDR2 from the germline V gene are SGHVS and FQNEAQ. The CDR3 covers 15 residues. CDR3 sequence: CASSPTGGAGNTIYF. The CDR3 nucleotides read TGTGCCAGCAGCCCGACAGGGGGGGCTGGAAACACCATATATTTT. Full variable domain (rest looked up from reference TRBV7-8 and TRBJ1-3): GAGVSQSPRYKVAKRGQDVALRCDPISGHVSLFWYQQALGQGPEFLTYFQNEAQLDKSGLPSDRFFAERPEGSVSTLKIQRTQQEDSAVYLCASSPTGGAGNTIYFGEGSWLTVV.

The chain links TRBV5-4 to TRBJ2-5, with no clear D. The germline V gene has CDR1 SGHNT and CDR2 YYREEE (reference sequence). Trimming cost V 3 bases and J 5 bases, with 11 bases left between them. The CDR3 has 13 residues. Written as DNA, the CDR3 is TGTGCCAGCAGCTCTGGCCCCTCGGAGACCCAGTACTTC. It specifies CASSSGPSETQYF. The variable domain in full, with the rest retrieved from reference TRBV5-4 and TRBJ2-5, is ETGVTQSPTHLIKTRGQQVTLRCSSQSGHNTVSWYQQALGQGPQFIFQYYREEENGRGNFPPRFSGLQFPNYSSELNVNALELDDSALYLCASSSGPSETQYFGPGTRLLVL.

The rearrangement links TRBV6-6 to TRBJ1-5, with 8 bases that match TRBD1. With V trimmed by 7 bases and J by 6 bases, 5 bases remained unmatched. Germline V lookup: CDR1 MNHNY, CDR2 SVGAGI (reference sequence). The CDR3 runs 13 residues. The CDR3 sequence: CASTGQGSQPQHF. The CDR3 coding sequence is TGTGCCAGCACCGGACAGGGAAGTCAGCCCCAGCATTTT.

The gene calls are TRBV9 and TRBJ1-3, with D perhaps matching TRBD1 (5 bases). The CDR3 is 15 residues long. Deletions cut 3 bases from V and 0 bases from J, with 10 bases between. The germline V gene has CDR1 SGDLS and CDR2 YYNGEE. The chain's CDR3 is CASSEQDLSGNTIYF. CDR3 nucleotide sequence: TGTGCCAGCAGCGAACAGGACCTCTCTGGAAACACCATATATTTT.

The CDR3 region has the DNA TGTGCCAGCAGCCCCCCCCGGACAGGCTCCGGCGAGCAGTACTTC. The encoded protein is CASSPPRTGSGEQYF. V is TRBV5-5 and J is TRBJ2-7; 7 bases fit TRBD1. Trimming removed 4 bases from V and 6 bases from J; junction bases left unmatched: 13. CDR1 is SGHKS, CDR2 YYEKEE, per germline (reference sequence). The length of the CDR3 is 15 residues.

This clone has only a few counts. The chain links TRBV27 to TRBJ1-2; D is possibly TRBD1 (6 bases). The CDR3 sequence is 18 residues long. Germline V gene sequence: CDR1 MNHEY, CDR2 SMNVEV (reference sequence). The germline V and J ends were trimmed by 6 bases and 4 bases, with 27 bases remaining between them. CDR3 amino acids: CASSPARGQGKIAYGYTF. The DNA of the CDR3 is TGTGCCAGCAGCCCAGCGCGGGGGCAGGGGAAGATCGCCTATGGCTACACCTTC.

V is TRBV6-5 and J is TRBJ1-2; a weak D match, TRBD1 (5 bases). The CDR3 is made up of 14 amino acids. Germline V gene sequence: CDR1 MNHEY, CDR2 SVGAGI. Trimming took off 8 bases at V and 2 bases at J, with 15 bases between the two ends. This CDR3 is CASEAGLRNYGYTF. DNA of the CDR3: TGTGCCAGCGAGGCGGGACTCCGGAACTATGGCTACACCTTC.

This clone has only a few counts. The chain uses TRBV7-9 and TRBJ2-7, with 10 bases fitting TRBD1. Trimming took 1 base from V and 1 from J; bases not matched to a gene: 7. The CDR3 covers 17 residues. The germline CDR1 and CDR2 sequences are SEHNR and FQNEAQ (reference sequence). The CDR3 nucleotides are TGTGCCAGCAGCTTAGATGGGACAGGGGTTAAGTCCTACGAGCAGTACTTC. Its translation: CASSLDGTGVKSYEQYF.

The V and J genes are TRBV6-6 and TRBJ1-2; 10 bases line up with TRBD1. Germline values: CDR1 MNHNY, CDR2 SVGAGI (reference sequence). J gave up 4 bases and V 5 bases, and 10 bases lay outside the gene matches. The CDR3 has 16 residues. CDR3 sequence (DNA): TGTGCCAGCAGTCGAACCGGGACAGGGGACGCCTATGGCTACACCTTC. Translating it yields CASSRTGTGDAYGYTF.

V usage is TRBV28 and J usage is TRBJ1-2; D is unclear. CDR1 is MDHEN and CDR2 is SYDVKM in the germline V gene. The CDR3 sequence is 11 residues long. V was trimmed by 6 bases and J by 4 bases, leaving 6 bases between them. The CDR3 bases are TGTGCCAGCAGCGGTGTCTATGGCTACACCTTC. Amino acid sequence: CASSGVYGYTF.

The CDR3: CASSLGYGSTYNSPLHF. In DNA, the CDR3 is TGTGCCAGCAGCTTGGGGTATGGGAGTACCTATAATTCACCCCTCCACTTT. The J gene is TRBJ1-6, the V gene TRBV5-6; D ambiguous. V shed 0 bases and J shed 2 bases, with 12 bases lying between them. Germline V CDR1 and CDR2: SGHDT, YYEEEE. The CDR3 runs 17 residues.

This sequence joins TRBV19 and TRBJ2-1, with 8 nucleotides matching TRBD2. The CDR3 is 14 amino acids. Per germline, CDR1 LNHDA and CDR2 SQIVND (reference sequence). V gave up 4 bases and J gave up 7 bases; unmatched junction bases: 6. For the CDR3, the DNA is TGTGCCAGTAGTACCGGAAGACTAGCGAATGAGCAGTTCTTC. Its protein product is CASSTGRLANEQFF.

The genes are TRBV2 and TRBJ1-6; maybe TRBD1 (6 bases). Germline CDR1 reads SNHLY; CDR2 reads FYNNEI. The CDR3 is 14 residues long. V was pared by 5 bases and J by 10 bases, with 15 bases between. The DNA of the CDR3 is TGTGCCAGCAGTCCCCGGACAGTCCGGTCACCCCTCCACTTT. Translated, it gives CASSPRTVRSPLHF. The complete variable domain, with remaining parts taken from reference TRBV2 and TRBJ1-6, reads EPEVTQTPSHQVTQMGQEVILRCVPISNHLYFYWYRQILGQKVEFLVSFYNNEISEKSEIFDDQFSVERPDGSNFTLKIRSTKLEDSAMYFCASSPRTVRSPLHFGNGTRLTVT.

V and J are TRBV27 and TRBJ1-1; TRBD1 matches at 8 bases. The germline V gene encodes CDR1 MNHEY and CDR2 SMNVEV (reference sequence). Trimming at V came to 5 bases and at J to 11 bases, leaving 10 bases not matched to a gene. CDR3 length equals 13 residues. The CDR3 loop is CASSARPGGEAFF. The DNA of the CDR3 is TGTGCCAGCAGTGCCCGGCCAGGGGGCGAGGCTTTCTTT.

This rearrangement joins TRBV5-8 to TRBJ2-1, with 10 bases lining up with TRBD1. Germline V gene sequence: CDR1 SGHTS, CDR2 YDEGEE. V lost 3 bases, J lost 5 bases, and 5 bases stayed unmatched. This CDR3 contains 15 residues. CDR3 amino acids: CASSSGQGLNNEQFF. The CDR3 DNA follows: TGTGCCAGCAGCTCGGGACAGGGGCTGAACAATGAGCAGTTCTTC.

The chain links TRBV18 to TRBJ1-3; 8 bases are shared with TRBD1. With V trimmed by 4 bases and J by 0 bases, 8 bases remained unmatched. CDR3 length: 17 residues. Germline V gene data show CDR1 as KGHSH and CDR2 as LQKENI. This chain's CDR3 is CASSRTTGASSGNTIYF. CDR3 DNA sequence: TGTGCCAGCTCACGAACGACAGGGGCCAGCTCTGGAAACACCATATATTTT.

V gene TRBV6-4 combines with J gene TRBJ1-1; tentative D call: TRBD1 (5 bases). The CDR3 spans 14 residues. The germline V and J ends were trimmed by 5 bases and 5 bases, with 15 bases remaining between them. Germline CDR1 is MRHNA and CDR2 is SNTAGT. CDR3 DNA sequence: TGTGCCAGCAGTCAGACGGGGGTCCCTACTGAAGCTTTCTTT. Residues: CASSQTGVPTEAFF.

The chain is built from TRBV6-2 or TRBV6-3 and TRBJ1-2; D may be TRBD1 (5 bases). CDR1 and CDR2 from the germline V gene are MNHEY and SVGEGT. The CDR3 totals 14 residues. Trimming stripped 5 bases from V and 7 bases from J, with 17 bases between. CDR3 region: CASSPVWDGSGYTF. The CDR3 DNA reads TGTGCCAGCAGTCCCGTATGGGACGGGAGTGGCTACACCTTC.

The chain uses TRBV2 and TRBJ2-4; perhaps TRBD2 as D (5 bases). V was cut by 0 bases and J by 15 bases, with 12 bases left in between. Germline V gives CDR1 SNHLY, CDR2 FYNNEI. The CDR3 consists of 12 residues. The CDR3 loop reads CASSEALAVLYF. The CDR3 nucleotides are TGTGCCAGCAGTGAAGCCCTAGCCGTTTTGTACTTC.

This sequence joins TRBV5-1 and TRBJ2-1, with D perhaps TRBD2 (5 bases). CDR3 size: 13 residues. Germline-derived CDR1 and CDR2 are SGHRS and YFSETQ. With 0 bases removed from V and 8 bases from J, the gap between germline ends came to 9 bases. CDR3 protein: CASSLVLRDEQFF. CDR3 DNA: TGCGCCAGCAGCTTGGTGTTGCGGGATGAGCAGTTCTTC.

This rearrangement joins TRBV7-9 to TRBJ2-3; D possibly corresponds to TRBD1 (5 bases). Trimming stripped 5 bases from V and 2 bases from J, with 14 bases between. The CDR3 length is 15 residues. CDR1 and CDR2 from the germline V gene are SEHNR and FQNEAQ (reference sequence). This chain's CDR3 is CASSPDAGSTDTQYF. CDR3 sequence (DNA): TGTGCCAGCAGCCCAGACGCAGGGTCCACAGATACGCAGTATTTT.

V is TRBV15 and J is TRBJ1-5; D is unresolved. This CDR3 contains 13 residues. Between the trimmed V and J ends, which lost 0 bases and 9 bases, there was a span of 9 bases. Germline CDR1 and CDR2: LNHNV and YYDKDF (reference sequence). This CDR3 reads CATSRDGGRPQHF. The CDR3 DNA follows: TGTGCCACCAGCAGAGATGGAGGTCGGCCCCAGCATTTT.